This TCR beta chain is drawn from a study of CD8+ T cells in alopecia areata. The CDR3 length is 13 residues. Germline CDR1 reads SEHNR; CDR2 reads FQNEAQ (reference sequence). Trimming stripped 3 bases from V and 5 bases from J, with 10 bases between. RNA extraction and reverse transcription yielded cDNA as sequencing template. Only in-frame clones appear in the TCRdb table, and some are missing; sequencing was by immunoSEQ multiplex PCR. This repertoire shows over 200,000 clones, about 60% found once; its top ten account for 0.4% to 0.55%. This clone turned up a few times. The source of this sequence is a human donor with alopecia areata. The material was CD4+ T cells sorted from blood, obtained at week 0. The rearrangement uses TRBV7-9 and TRBJ2-5; D perhaps matches TRBD1 (5 bases). The CDR3 reads CASSLGNRETQYF. The CDR3 nucleotides are TGTGCCAGCAGCTTGGGGAACAGGGAGACCCAGTACTTC.